This T cell receptor (beta chain) was profiled in a study of OX40 agonist ivuxolimab in advanced cancers. For the study at large: Dose-escalation cases comprised hepatocellular carcinoma, melanoma, renal cell or head and neck cancer. Two cutaneous melanoma patients and one hepatocellular carcinoma patient, three in all, had partial responses.

Generated by immunoSEQ multiplex PCR, the TCRdb table keeps only in-frame clones and is missing some. The top ten clones hold about 14% of a sample with fewer than 60,000 clones, 70% to 90% of them seen once. For this clone: Its specificity is not known.

There are 15 residues in the CDR3. Germline CDR1 and CDR2: SGHRS and YFSETQ. With 3 bases clipped from V and 5 bases from J, the junction kept 11 bases outside the gene matches. The study, taken as a whole, reports: In the 0.1 to 3.0 mg/kg range, CD4+ and CD8+ blood T cells had expanded clonally by week 6.

Sequences were derived from CD4+ or CD8+ T cells sorted from blood, sampled in a trial of the OX40 agonist ivuxolimab. V usage is TRBV5-1 and J usage is TRBJ2-7; TRBD1 agrees at 7 bases. The TCR sequence derives from an adult with an advanced solid tumor such as melanoma, head and neck, liver or kidney cancer. CDR3 loop: CASSSRQGIQHEQYF. Here the CDR3 DNA reads TGCGCCAGCAGCTCGCGACAGGGAATCCAGCACGAGCAGTACTTC.